This is a list of T cell receptor beta chains from one sample in a study of post-analysis software for immune sequencing data. MiXCR, run by TCRdb on the PCR reads, gives a single entry per CDR3 protein. The sample contains under 900,000 distinct CDR3 sequences, under 70% of which appear only once. Sequencing was carried out using blood. These receptor sequences come from a girl aged 10 to 17 with multiple sclerosis. Each CDR3 is given with its conserved first and last residue. D genes are given only for firm matches. Clone size is shown for a subset of rows, as once, few, many or a class of expanded clone.

d_gene: -
abundance: -
v_gene: TRBV3-1
j_gene: TRBJ1-6
CDR3aa: CASSQGQVNSPLHF
CDR3nt: TGTGCCAGCAGCCAAGGACAAGTTAATTCACCCCTCCACTTT

d_gene: -
abundance: -
v_gene: TRBV13
j_gene: TRBJ2-3
CDR3aa: CASSVLVSSDTQYF
CDR3nt: TGTGCCAGCAGCGTACTGGTATCTTCGGATACGCAGTATTTT

d_gene: -
abundance: -
v_gene: TRBV10-3
j_gene: TRBJ2-1
CDR3aa: CAISELMTVRARNEQFF
CDR3nt: TGTGCCATCAGTGAGTTAATGACAGTAAGGGCCCGCAATGAGCAGTTCTTC

d_gene: TRBD2
abundance: -
v_gene: TRBV7-8
j_gene: TRBJ2-1
CDR3aa: CASSLGSSGIYNEQFF
CDR3nt: TGTGCCAGCAGCTTAGGGTCTAGCGGGATTTACAATGAGCAGTTCTTC

d_gene: TRBD1
abundance: few
v_gene: TRBV12-3/TRBV12-4
j_gene: TRBJ1-1
CDR3aa: CASSPLTGSVGNTEAFF
CDR3nt: TGTGCCAGCAGTCCGCTGACAGGGTCGGTCGGGAACACTGAAGCTTTCTTT

d_gene: -
abundance: -
v_gene: TRBV29-1
j_gene: TRBJ2-5
CDR3aa: CSVIRDRSKRGETQYF
CDR3nt: TGCAGCGTTATAAGGGACCGCTCAAAGCGCGGGGAGACCCAGTACTTC

d_gene: -
abundance: -
v_gene: TRBV20-1
j_gene: TRBJ2-1
CDR3aa: CSARAHLANRDAYEQFF
CDR3nt: TGCAGTGCTAGAGCCCACCTAGCCAACCGCGACGCCTATGAGCAGTTCTTC

d_gene: TRBD1
abundance: -
v_gene: TRBV2
j_gene: TRBJ1-2
CDR3aa: CANTRTGNGYTF
CDR3nt: TGTGCCAACACCCGGACAGGGAATGGCTACACCTTC

d_gene: TRBD1
abundance: few
v_gene: TRBV3-1
j_gene: TRBJ2-5
CDR3aa: CASSREDRGRETQYF
CDR3nt: TGTGCCAGCAGCCGAGAGGACAGGGGACGGGAGACCCAGTACTTC

d_gene: -
abundance: few
v_gene: TRBV12-3/TRBV12-4
j_gene: TRBJ2-1
CDR3aa: CASSFPGHNEQFF
CDR3nt: TGTGCCAGCAGTTTCCCGGGCCACAATGAGCAGTTCTTC

d_gene: -
abundance: -
v_gene: TRBV4-1
j_gene: TRBJ2-7
CDR3aa: CASSQVHPGDSEQYF
CDR3nt: TGCGCCAGCAGCCAAGTTCATCCAGGTGACTCCGAGCAGTACTTC